Sequencing of this TCR beta chain was carried out in a study of cytomegalovirus exposure and HLA in healthy donors. Profiling relied on immunoSEQ multiplex PCR, and the TCRdb table lists in-frame clones only, not all of them. Altogether around 170,000 clones are present, 70% to 90% being singletons, with the ten largest covering 2.5% to 3%. This clone was observed a single time. The antigen remains unidentified. The study, taken as a whole, reports: A subsequent analysis found that TCR clusters from the first cohort also tended to co-occur in the 120 or so validation repertoires, with approximately 95% of cluster scores above 0. Rare TCR sequences dominated, though some public TCRs recurred in many donors. The authors enumerated 150 to 200 TCR beta chains as linked to cytomegalovirus.

The sequenced sample was PBMCs. The sequence came from a man between 18 and 29 years old in good health and CMV-seronegative.

CDR3 sequence (DNA): TGTGCCACCAGCAGACCAGGGACTTACACAGATACGCAGTATTTT. It encodes CATSRPGTYTDTQYF. The chain uses TRBV15 and TRBJ2-3; tentative D call: TRBD2 (6 bases). From germline, CDR1 is LNHNV and CDR2 YYDKDF (reference sequence). V lost 2 bases and J lost 2, with 11 bases in between. This CDR3 region has 15 residues.